The present entry profiles one T cell receptor beta chain with its context. Its antigen is undetermined. V lost 4 bases and J lost 4, with 14 bases in between. Germline CDR1 SGHRS, CDR2 YFSETQ. The CDR3 spans 14 residues. Combining a sample-barcoded 5' primer with a J-beta primer mix, a second PCR ran for roughly 7 to 12 cycles. Each cDNA was tagged by a template-switch adaptor containing 12 random nucleotides. CDR3-containing paired-end reads numbered at least 2.5 million in each sample. MiXCR was run by TCRdb on the 5' RACE reads, yielding one entry per CDR3 protein. The profile shows roughly 1,500,000 distinct CDR3 sequences, roughly a third of them singletons. The data were obtained in a study of blood T cells in healthy people across ages. General study points: Compared with aged donors, long-lived donors showed fewer expanded clones, suggesting selection.

The chain has TRBV5-1 and TRBJ1-2; D unresolved. The material sequenced was blood. The sequence was obtained from a woman aged 25 to 39 in good health. Here the CDR3 reads CASSPAGPLYGYTF. CDR3 coding DNA: TGCGCCAGCAGCCCGGCGGGCCCCCTCTATGGCTACACCTTC.